This TCR beta chain comes out of a study of OX40 agonist ivuxolimab in advanced cancers. Across the whole study: 30% to 40% of patients had received prior checkpoint inhibitor therapy. Study-level results: On average, CD8+ T cells showed a greater number of expanded clones than CD4+.

Sampling of blood occurred at baseline, cycle 4 day 1, and cycle 7 day 1. Some clones are missing from TCRdb's copy, which holds only in-frame ones; the method was immunoSEQ multiplex PCR. Here the sample spans 72,000 or so clones, roughly 84% being singletons. V was pared by 4 bases and J by 9 bases, with 6 bases between. Germline V gene data show CDR1 as MNHNS and CDR2 as SASEGT. The CDR3 runs to 10 residues. In this sample, this clone turned up a few times. Its target is not known. The rearrangement uses TRBV6-1 and TRBJ1-2, with D unclear. The source material was CD4+ or CD8+ T cells sorted from blood, sampled in a trial of the OX40 agonist ivuxolimab. This TCR was sampled from an adult with an advanced solid tumor such as melanoma, head and neck, liver or kidney cancer. CDR3 sequence (DNA): TGTGCCAGCAGTGGTCACAGCTACACCTTC. This sequence encodes CASSGHSYTF.